This TCR beta chain was recorded in a study of identical twins listed by TCRdb under 2016. Study-wide context: To test whether fetal clonotypes persist, this study deep-sequenced TCR alpha and beta repertoires from monozygotic twins, from unrelated adults of various ages, and from cord blood. To rule out contamination, replicate twin experiments were performed at different times with different library preparation protocols.

Library generation was performed with 5' RACE. Sequencer: Illumina HiSeq 2000. Template switching introduced a universal primer binding site; the final cDNA contained a unique molecular identifier, enabling accurate counting of TCR cDNA molecules. Specific primers in the conserved constant-segment region were used to synthesize first-strand cDNA for TCR alpha and beta chains. To control for contamination, each cDNA library was double barcoded with a SMART-Mk sample barcode plus Illumina barcodes. Two successive PCR steps introduced TruSeq adapter sequences along with Illumina sample barcodes. Sequencing of the TCR alpha and beta cDNA libraries was done on the Illumina HiSeq platform using custom primers. The study's own analysis went as follows. Raw reads were processed with MiGEC to extract unique molecular identifiers, and MiXCR was used to determine CDR3 positions. For each individual, recombination models were inferred using an EM algorithm with the repgenHMM and IGoR tools. Shared clonotypes were analyzed with the tcR package in R, and sharing was normalized by the product of cloneset sizes. To study raw recombination without the effects of thymic and clonal selection, out-of-frame nonproductive sequences were analyzed. TCRdb redid the processing of the public reads, applying fastp at Q25 and MiXCR, and retained in-frame beta chains. When rows share a CDR3 protein, they turn into one entry using the most common DNA and genes. These V and J calls are TCRdb output, not the study's own analysis. The sample contains around 340,000 distinct CDR3 sequences, 8.5% to 10% of them found a single time. The top ten clonotypes cover about 9.1% of the sample.

CDR1 and CDR2, per the germline V gene, are SQVTM and ANQGSEA. Measured from the cysteine to the phenylalanine, the CDR3 is 15 residues long. Solely the CDR3 DNA is kept, with 45 bases framed from the first base. V is trimmed back by 7 bases and J by 12 bases, and the junction contains 16 bases that no gene match accounts for. The investigation overall reported the following: Compared with coincidental sharing between unrelated individuals, out-of-frame TCR alpha sequences shared between twins had an excess of sequences with low generation probability. In beta out-of-frame sequences, excess twin sharing was weaker, because having fewer shared sequences lowered the signal-to-noise ratio. Zero-insertion analyses could be partly confounded by invariant T cells such as MAIT and iNKT, although diverse VJ usage argued against such confounding for most clonotypes. Recombination models systematically underestimated out-of-frame TCR alpha sharing in monozygotic twins but agreed with sharing between unrelated individuals. Because the same donors could not be followed over many years, conclusions were based on cross-sectional statistical analysis. Abundant cord blood beta clonotypes had fewer insertions, young adult naive repertoires showed a similar but weaker trend, and memory repertoires showed no such trend.

As to this clonotype: The antigen this receptor binds is unknown. Base qualities are not provided; no much larger clone lies one nucleotide away.

All donors were healthy Caucasians. Three unrelated non-twin adults were also sequenced: a male aged 18 to 30, a male aged 50 to 60 and a female aged 50 to 60. Miltenyi CD45RO+ enrichment and human naive T-cell isolation kits were used to isolate memory (CD45RO+) and naive T cells from PBMC. The V and J genes are TRBV29-1 and TRBJ2-1; 12 bases in between match TRBD2. This clonotype originated in a woman in her 50s in good health. Sample: naive T cells sorted from blood. The sample's cell subset or site label is to be understood as: cells isolated with a human naive T-cell isolation kit. The CDR3 region has the sequence CSARSPGLAGTGQFF. Here is the DNA: TGCAGCGCACGAAGTCCGGGACTAGCGGGCACGGGGCAGTTCTTC.